Shown below are 15 T cell receptor beta chains from a single sample sequenced in a study of blood T cells in healthy people across ages. PCR was performed a second time for 7 to 11 cycles using a sample-barcoded 5' primer and a J-beta primer mix. MiXCR, run by TCRdb on the 5' RACE reads, gives a single entry per CDR3 protein. The sample comprises 1 million or so distinct CDR3 sequences, 45% of which are singletons, and under 20% rests with the top ten. Sequenced input: blood. The receptor set was obtained from a woman aged 55-69 years in good health.

The CDR3 DNA sequence: TGTGCCAGCAGTGAAGCGTTTACGCGGGAGAGGCCCGAGCAGTACTTC. Protein product: CASSEAFTRERPEQYF. The V gene is TRBV6-1, the J gene TRBJ2-7; 7 bases line up with TRBD2. This CDR3 is 16 amino acids long. The ends lost 0 bases at V and 6 bases at J; junction bases unmatched: 11. The germline gives CDR1 MNHNS, CDR2 SASEGT.

The chain combines TRBV4-2 with TRBJ1-5, with D hard to call. Germline V gene lookup returns CDR1 LGHNA and CDR2 YNFKEQ. Trimming cost V 0 bases and J 7 bases, with 7 bases left between them. This CDR3 comprises 13 residues. CDR3 DNA: TGTGCCAGCAGCCAAGATTCTTTCCAGCCCCAGCATTTT. Encoded protein: CASSQDSFQPQHF.

This clonotype was counted only a few times. The V and J genes are TRBV28 and TRBJ2-7; 7 positions agree with TRBD2. There are 14 residues in the CDR3. Germline loops: CDR1 MDHEN, CDR2 SYDVKM. The J segment lost 3 bases and the V segment lost 6 bases, leaving 8 bases of the junction unmatched. The CDR3: CASRLGGSIYEQYF. DNA of the CDR3: TGTGCCAGCAGGCTTGGCGGGAGCATCTACGAGCAGTACTTC.

The chain joins TRBV6-5 to TRBJ2-1; TRBD2 is a possible D gene (6 bases). Trimming removed 6 bases at V and 10 bases at J, with 13 bases between. Germline V gene lookup returns CDR1 MNHEY and CDR2 SVGAGI. This CDR3 has 12 residues. The CDR3 sequence: CASSPGEYEQFF. In nucleotides, the CDR3 is TGTGCCAGCAGCCCGGGAGAATACGAGCAGTTCTTC.

The V and J genes are TRBV10-3 and TRBJ2-1, with 16 positions matching TRBD2. Germline CDR1 ENHRY, CDR2 SYGVKD. Trimming took 8 bases from V and 0 from J; bases not matched to a gene: 10. This CDR3 has 19 residues. Written as DNA, the CDR3 is TGTGCCATCGGCGAGACCGGGACTAGCGGGAGGGGCTCCTACAATGAGCAGTTCTTC. This codes for CAIGETGTSGRGSYNEQFF.

This clonotype has a handful of counts. CDR3 nucleotides: TGTGCCAGCAGCGTAGAGTCTAGCACCACAGATACGCAGTATTTT. It yields the protein CASSVESSTTDTQYF. V gene TRBV9 combines with J gene TRBJ2-3; D perhaps matches TRBD2 (5 bases). Deletions cut 0 bases from V and 2 bases from J, with 10 bases between. Germline CDR1 and CDR2: SGDLS and YYNGEE. The CDR3 spans 15 residues.

This chain joins TRBV10-3 and TRBJ2-5; D not certain. Trimming removed 2 bases from V and 1 base from J, with 11 bases in between. The CDR3 sequence is 15 residues long. The V gene's germline CDR1 is ENHRY and CDR2 SYGVKD. In DNA, the CDR3 is TGTGCCATCAGTGAGGGGTCAGTTCTCCAAGAGACCCAGTACTTC. As protein: CAISEGSVLQETQYF.

The rearrangement links TRBV29-1 to TRBJ1-1; a weak D match, TRBD1 (6 bases). The germline V gene has CDR1 SQVTM and CDR2 ANQGSEA. The CDR3 runs to 12 residues. V was clipped by 8 bases and J by 0 bases, with 10 bases between them. This CDR3 is CSSDSMNTEAFF. The CDR3 coding sequence is TGCAGCTCGGACAGCATGAACACTGAAGCTTTCTTT.

As for this clonotype: This could be a read error, since a much larger clone is one nucleotide away. The chain carries TRBV4-2 and TRBJ2-7, with D maybe TRBD2 (5 bases). The last part of the DNA fits TRBJ2-1 better; the J call may be wrong. This CDR3 contains 15 residues. The V gene's germline CDR1 is LGHNA and CDR2 YNFKEQ. DNA of the CDR3: TGTGCCAGCAGCCAAGATATAGGGAGCTCCTACGAGCAGTTCTTC. Its protein product is CASSQDIGSSYEQFF.

This clonotype was seen more than once but under ten times. This rearrangement joins TRBV12-3 or TRBV12-4 to TRBJ2-3, with 13 bases fitting TRBD2. CDR3 length: 21 amino acids. With V trimmed by 3 bases and J by 0 bases, 15 bases remained unmatched. The CDR3 bases are TGTGCCAGCAGTTTGTCGGTGTGGGGACTAGCGGGGAATTCTAGCACAGATACGCAGTATTTT. Translation gives CASSLSVWGLAGNSSTDTQYF.

The genes are TRBV24-1 and TRBJ2-1, with 13 nucleotides matching TRBD2. V lost 4 bases, J lost 6 bases, and 14 bases stayed unmatched. Germline V gene sequence: CDR1 KGHDR, CDR2 SFDVKD. This CDR3 region has 19 residues. CDR3 in amino acids: CATSDPNGLAGAPTNEQFF. CDR3 nucleotide sequence: TGTGCCACCAGTGACCCGAATGGACTAGCGGGAGCCCCCACCAATGAGCAGTTCTTC.

This chain uses TRBV5-6 with TRBJ2-1; 8 bases are shared with TRBD1. CDR3 length: 13 residues. CDR1 SGHDT and CDR2 YYEEEE come from the germline V gene. Trimming took 3 bases from V and 6 from J; bases not matched to a gene: 2. The CDR3 region has the DNA TGTGCCAGCAGCTGGGACAGGACCAATGAGCAGTTCTTC. This gives the protein CASSWDRTNEQFF.

This clonotype has just a few counts. The chain combines TRBV29-1 with TRBJ2-1, with 9 bases lining up with TRBD2. V lost 7 bases and J lost 1; bases outside the gene matches: 8. This CDR3 has 15 residues. Germline-derived CDR1 and CDR2 are SQVTM and ANQGSEA. DNA for the CDR3: TGCAGCGGCGGGGGGGGGAGCAGGTCCTACAATGAGCAGTTCTTC. Amino acid sequence: CSGGGGSRSYNEQFF.

This chain uses TRBV20-1 with TRBJ2-1; the D is unclear. V was clipped by 6 bases and J by 5 bases, with 17 bases between them. CDR3 length: 14 residues. Looked up from germline, CDR1 is DFQATT and CDR2 is SNEGSKA (reference sequence). The CDR3 DNA is TGCAGTGCAACCAGTGTACAGAGACACAATGAGCAGTTCTTC. Residues: CSATSVQRHNEQFF.

The V call is TRBV20-1, the J call TRBJ2-5, with TRBD2 as a possible D gene (6 bases). This CDR3 contains 13 residues. Looked up from germline, CDR1 is DFQATT and CDR2 is SNEGSKA (reference sequence). Between the trimmed V and J ends, which lost 2 bases and 4 bases, there was a span of 11 bases. Here the CDR3 reads CSARRAGGETQYF. In DNA, the CDR3 is TGCAGTGCTAGAAGGGCCGGGGGAGAGACCCAGTACTTC.